This T cell receptor (beta chain) was observed in a study of identical twins (dated by TCRdb to the mid-2010s). Describing the broader study: The study deep-sequenced TCR alpha and beta repertoires from monozygotic twins, unrelated adults of various ages and cord blood to test whether fetal clonotypes persist. To rule out contamination, the twin experiments were replicated at different times with different library preparation protocols.

All donors were healthy Caucasians. The twin cohort consisted of three pairs of female monozygotic twins, all aged roughly 18 to 29 years. The RNA used for TCR libraries was isolated from peripheral blood mononuclear cells. This clonotype was observed at least ten times. This clone's antigen is unknown. At one end the junction does not follow the germline gene, possibly because of a read error. Libraries were built with 5' RACE. The sequencer listed for this sample is Illumina HiSeq 2000. Template switching introduced a universal primer binding site; the final cDNA contained a unique molecular identifier, enabling accurate counting of TCR cDNA molecules. Specific primers in the conserved constant-segment region were used to synthesize first-strand cDNA for the TCR alpha and beta chains. To control for contamination, every cDNA library carried two barcodes: a SMART-Mk sample barcode plus Illumina barcodes. TruSeq adapter sequences and Illumina sample barcodes were added in two successive PCR steps. The TCR alpha and beta cDNA libraries were sequenced on the Illumina HiSeq platform using custom primers. The study's own analysis went as follows. MiGEC was used to process raw reads and extract unique molecular identifiers, and MiXCR was used to find CDR3 positions. Recombination models were inferred per individual with the repgenHMM and IGoR tools using an EM algorithm. The tcR package in R was used for shared clonotype analysis, with sharing normalized by the product of cloneset sizes. Out-of-frame nonproductive sequences were analyzed to study raw recombination free of thymic and clonal selection effects. The public reads were reanalyzed by TCRdb: fastp trimming at Q25, MiXCR alignment, in-frame beta chains only. One record per CDR3 amino acid sequence lists the most common genes and DNA. Clone size and V and J calls follow TCRdb, not the original study. Here the sample has approximately 600,000 distinct CDR3 sequences; roughly 7.2% occur a single time. The ten top clones hold around 1.6% of the sample.

Broad study findings and their caveats: In beta out-of-frame sequences, excess twin sharing was weaker, because having fewer shared sequences lowered the signal-to-noise ratio. Invariant T cells such as MAIT and iNKT could partly confound zero-insertion analyses, although diverse VJ usage argued against such confounding for most clonotypes. Abundant cord blood beta clonotypes carried fewer insertions; young adult naive repertoires showed a weaker similar trend, while memory repertoires showed none. In monozygotic twins, recombination models systematically underestimated out-of-frame TCR alpha sharing, but the models matched the sharing seen between unrelated individuals. Compared with coincidental sharing between unrelated individuals, an excess of low generation-probability sequences was observed among out-of-frame TCR alpha sequences shared between twins. Because the same donors could not be followed over many years, the conclusions relied on cross-sectional statistical analysis.

According to the germline V gene, CDR1 reads SGHRS and CDR2 reads YFSETQ. The CDR3 goes from the cysteine to the phenylalanine over 13 residues. The only DNA kept is the CDR3, 39 bases in frame from the first base. The same sample was also studied in work on yellow fever vaccine responses in identical twins. The second study also describes: According to the authors, the vaccine-induced T cell response in identical twins seemed to be partly convergent and partly specific to each individual. Focusing on identical twins, the study followed the T cell clones that responded to the vaccine, and did so with precision.

The sequenced sample consisted of PBMCs. The TCR comes from a woman between 18 and 29 years old in good health. In this chain, TRBV5-1 is recombined with TRBJ2-7; the best D guess is TRBD1, with 5 bases matching. DNA sequence: TGTGCCAGCAGCAGTGACAGCTCCTACGAGCAGTACTTC. This is translated as CASSSDSSYEQYF.